The TCR beta chain described here comes from a study of blood T cell repertoires in COVID-19. Here immunoSEQ multiplex PCR was the method, and the copy in TCRdb shows in-frame clones only, minus some. Found here are around 75,000 clones, approximately 80% of them singletons; the top ten hold 9.5% to 15%. This receptor was taken from a man aged 50-60 years with COVID-19, enrolled during active disease. The sample taken for sequencing was peripheral blood.

The CDR3 DNA reads as TGTGCCAGCAGTGGACAGTACAATGAGCAGTTCTTC. Protein product: CASSGQYNEQFF. The V call is TRBV2, the J call TRBJ2-1; possibly TRBD1 for D (5 bases). In germline, CDR1 is SNHLY, CDR2 FYNNEI. The V end lost 4 bases, the J end lost 4 bases, and 5 bases lay between the germline ends. The CDR3 contains 12 residues.